Described below is a single T cell receptor (beta chain) sequence and its context. What this receptor recognizes is not known. Base qualities are not at hand, and no much larger clone is one base apart. The PTCy-treated patients were enrolled in a prospective multi-institutional clinical trial. Peripheral blood and bone marrow mononuclear cells were isolated by Ficoll-Hypaque density centrifugation and cryopreserved. The germline V gene yields SGDLS for CDR1 and YYNGEE for CDR2. At the junction V is shortened by 3 bases and J by 5 bases; bases outside the gene matches: 4. Its CDR3 holds 14 amino acids, cysteine through phenylalanine. The only DNA kept is the CDR3, 42 bases in frame from the first base. These data belong to a study of T cells after posttransplantation cyclophosphamide listed by TCRdb under 2016. For the study in its entirety: Using TRB sequencing, the study followed how the T cell repertoire rebuilt after myeloablative bone marrow transplantation with posttransplantation cyclophosphamide given as GVHD prophylaxis. Antigen receptor sequencing covered samples from a few dozen PTCy-treated patients and some 15 of their related bone marrow donors. Blood from all 35 or so PTCy patients who had 1-year posttransplant specimens underwent TRB sequencing. In 3 patients, up to roughly 3 additional blood samples taken between 2 and 5.2 years after transplant also underwent TRB sequencing, as did pretransplant blood from several patients. Because TRA and TRB clonality correlated tightly in 8 to 10 samples, the subsequent TCR analyses were limited to TRB only. Public TRB sequences were searched against a database of over 3,500 sequences associated with responses to pathogens, tumor antigens, self-antigens and alloantigens. What the research found in general, with its limitations: Donor-recipient similarity was low at 1-2 months but rose over the first year, and later blood repertoires were often dominated by donor CD8+ memory clones. Across fewer than 55 patients, TRB clonality was highly associated with recipient CMV seropositivity and CMV reactivation, and PTCy diversity was similar to diversity in CNI/methotrexate controls. The TRB repertoires of T cells infiltrating skin or the GI tract showed only limited overlap with the TRB repertoires found in blood.

TRB sequencing used genomic DNA with the immunoSEQ assay at survey resolution or the hsTCRB kit. On the study's bioinformatics: Initial read processing used immunoSEQ software, and repertoire analyses used the LymphoSeq R package. Clonality was computed as 1 minus normalized Shannon entropy; Gini coefficient was also calculated for each TRB dataset. To infer phenotypes in unsorted samples, TRB sequences from sorted subsets of the recipient or donor were mapped onto unsorted samples from the same recipient. What TCRdb holds here is the immuneACCESS table cut down to in-frame rearrangements. Part of the clones is not present; checked against another copy, under half of the missing clones reflect an unresolved V gene, and the others are unexplained. V, J and clone size reflect that table, while D and trimming were determined from the DNA. The sample contains roughly 30,000 clones, about 87% of them found a single time. The ten biggest clones cover 15% of the sample.

The V and J segments used are TRBV9 and TRBJ2-5, with 10 central nucleotides matching TRBD2. The sample taken for sequencing was PBMCs. The TCR was taken from a woman aged 40 to 50 with a blood cancer, CMV-positive, and with a related stem cell donor. The DNA is as follows: TGTGCCAGCAGCGAGCGGGGGGGCTGGGAGACCCAGTACTTC. Its translation reads: CASSERGGWETQYF.